This is a list of T cell receptor beta chains from one sample in a study of CD8 T cells in ankylosing spondylitis. TCRdb recomputed calls from the 5' RACE reads with MiXCR, one row per CDR3 protein. The sample records just under 550,000 distinct CDR3 sequences, about 13% being singletons. The sample comprised blood, either unsorted or a sorted T cell fraction (not recorded which). Source of these receptors: a male donor with ankylosing spondylitis. Each CDR3 is given with its conserved first and last residue. Fields, in order: J gene, CDR3 length, D gene, V gene, clone size, CDR3 DNA, CDR3 protein. D genes are given only for firm matches. Size tells how often a clone was seen (once, few, many) or the class of an expanded clone, and some rows leave it out.

TRBJ2-1	15	.	TRBV5-1	few	TGCGCCAGCAAAACCGGGACTCCCCCCATCAATGAGCAGTTCTTC	CASKTGTPPINEQFF
TRBJ2-5	9	.	TRBV23-1	.	TGCGCTCTACTCGAGACCCAGTACTTC	CALLETQYF
TRBJ2-1	12	.	TRBV5-1	few	TGCGCCAGCAGCTTGGATGCGAATGAGCAGTTCTTC	CASSLDANEQFF
TRBJ2-1	14	.	TRBV5-4	few	TGTGCCAGCACCAAAGGCGGAGACTTTAATGAGCAGTTCTTC	CASTKGGDFNEQFF
TRBJ2-3	15	TRBD1	TRBV11-2	many	TGTGCCAGCAGCTTCGCCGGGACAGGGCCAGATACGCAGTATTTT	CASSFAGTGPDTQYF
TRBJ1-1	16	.	TRBV4-1	.	TGCGCCAGCAGCCAAGAAAGTAGCAGGCCGGGGACTGAAGCTTTCTTT	CASSQESSRPGTEAFF
TRBJ1-1	13	.	TRBV29-1	.	TGCAGCGTTGGTCGGGGCGGGAACACTGAAGCTTTCTTT	CSVGRGGNTEAFF
TRBJ2-2	13	.	TRBV12-3/TRBV12-4	.	TGTGCCAGCAACCCGACAAACACCGGGGAGCTGTTTTTT	CASNPTNTGELFF
TRBJ2-2	18	.	TRBV11-2	many	TGTGCCAGCAGCTTAGGGGGTTGGGGGCAAGCGAACACCGGGGAGCTGTTTTTT	CASSLGGWGQANTGELFF
TRBJ2-3	17	TRBD2	TRBV6-2/TRBV6-3	.	TGTGCCAGCAGTTACTCTCTGAGGGAGGGCCCTGGAGATACGCAGTATTTT	CASSYSLREGPGDTQYF
TRBJ1-3	14	.	TRBV7-9	few	TGTGCCAGCAGACCAGGTCCGGGGACAAACACCATATATTTT	CASRPGPGTNTIYF
TRBJ1-6	14	TRBD1	TRBV10-3	.	TGTGCCGCCACCACCGGGACAGGGAATTCACCCCTCCACTTT	CAATTGTGNSPLHF
TRBJ2-7	16	TRBD2	TRBV25-1	few	TGTGCCAGCAGCCACGGGGCCGGACTAGCGGGAAACGAGCAGTACTTC	CASSHGAGLAGNEQYF
TRBJ2-2	15	.	TRBV20-1	.	TGCAGTGCCCCCCACGAGGAGACGAACACCGGGGAGCTGTTTTTT	CSAPHEETNTGELFF
TRBJ1-1	14	.	TRBV18	.	TGTGCCAGCTCAGAAGACAGTCAGAACACTGAAGCTTTCTTT	CASSEDSQNTEAFF